This entry describes one T cell receptor (beta chain). This entry belongs to a study of blood T cell repertoires in COVID-19. Study background: From T cells, B-cell-depleted T cells, or PBMCs came the material, which was cDNA or gDNA.

In germline, CDR1 is SGHRS, CDR2 YFSETQ. CDR3 size: 13 residues. Trimming cost V 5 bases and J 6 bases; bases outside gene matches: 2. Method: immunoSEQ multiplex PCR; TCRdb's copy keeps in-frame clones and lacks some. The sample has around 81,000 clones; roughly 90% are singletons. This receptor was obtained from a man between 65 and 85 years old with acute or convalescent COVID-19. The sample consisted of peripheral blood. The gene calls are TRBV5-1 and TRBJ2-1, with 10 positions matching TRBD2. Written as DNA, the CDR3 is TGCGCCAGCAGGGCTAGCGGGGGCAATGAGCAGTTCTTC. As protein: CASRASGGNEQFF.